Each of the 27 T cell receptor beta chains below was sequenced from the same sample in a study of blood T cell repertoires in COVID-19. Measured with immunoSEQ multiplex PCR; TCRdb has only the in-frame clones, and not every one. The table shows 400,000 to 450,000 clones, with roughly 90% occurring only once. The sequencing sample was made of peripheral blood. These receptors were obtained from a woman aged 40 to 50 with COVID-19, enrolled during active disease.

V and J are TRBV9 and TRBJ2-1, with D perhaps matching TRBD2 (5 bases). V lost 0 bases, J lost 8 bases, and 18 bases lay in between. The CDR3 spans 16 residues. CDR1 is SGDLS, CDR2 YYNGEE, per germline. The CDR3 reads CASSVETRTPLDEQFF. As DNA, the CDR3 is TGTGCCAGCAGCGTAGAGACAAGGACTCCCTTGGATGAGCAGTTCTTC.

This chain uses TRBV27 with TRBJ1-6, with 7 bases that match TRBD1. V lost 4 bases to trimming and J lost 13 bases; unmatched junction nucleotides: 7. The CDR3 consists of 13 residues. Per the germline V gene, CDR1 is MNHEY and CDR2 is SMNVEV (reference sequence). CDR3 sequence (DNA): TGTGCCAGCAGTTACCAGGGGGGACTCCCCCTCCACTTT. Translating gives CASSYQGGLPLHF.

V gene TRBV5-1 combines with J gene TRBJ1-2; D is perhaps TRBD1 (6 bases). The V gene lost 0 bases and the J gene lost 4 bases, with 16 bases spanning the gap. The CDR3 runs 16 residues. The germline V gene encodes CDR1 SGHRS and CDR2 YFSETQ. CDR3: CASSLANREVGYGYTF. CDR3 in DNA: TGCGCCAGCAGCTTGGCAAACAGGGAAGTTGGCTATGGCTACACCTTC.

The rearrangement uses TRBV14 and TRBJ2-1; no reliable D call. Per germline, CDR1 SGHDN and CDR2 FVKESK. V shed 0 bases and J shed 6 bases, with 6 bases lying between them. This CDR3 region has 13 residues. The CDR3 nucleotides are TGTGCCAGCAGCCAAGAAATATTCAATGAGCAGTTCTTC. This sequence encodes CASSQEIFNEQFF.

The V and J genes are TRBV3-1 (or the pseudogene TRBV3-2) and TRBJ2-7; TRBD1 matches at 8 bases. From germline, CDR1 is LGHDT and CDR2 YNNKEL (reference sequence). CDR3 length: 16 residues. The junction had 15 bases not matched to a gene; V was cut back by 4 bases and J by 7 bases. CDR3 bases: TGTGCCAGCAGCCCCCAGACAGGGGACGCCAGGGGTGAGCAGTACTTC. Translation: CASSPQTGDARGEQYF.

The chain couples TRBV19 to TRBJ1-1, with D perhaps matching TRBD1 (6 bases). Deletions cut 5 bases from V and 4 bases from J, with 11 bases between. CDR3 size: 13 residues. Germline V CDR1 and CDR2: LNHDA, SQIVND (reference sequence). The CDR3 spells CASSDGQLTEAFF. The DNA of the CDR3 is TGTGCCAGTAGTGACGGACAGCTCACTGAAGCTTTCTTT.

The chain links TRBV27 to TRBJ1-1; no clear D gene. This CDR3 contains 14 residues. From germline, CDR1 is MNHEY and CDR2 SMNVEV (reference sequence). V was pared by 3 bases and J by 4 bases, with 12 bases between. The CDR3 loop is CASSFGPGITEAFF. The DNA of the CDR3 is TGTGCCAGCAGTTTTGGCCCGGGGATCACTGAAGCTTTCTTT.

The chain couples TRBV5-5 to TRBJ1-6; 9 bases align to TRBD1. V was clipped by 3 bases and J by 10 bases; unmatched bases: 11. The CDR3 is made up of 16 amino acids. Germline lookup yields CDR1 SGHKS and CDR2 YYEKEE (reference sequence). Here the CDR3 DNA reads TGTGCCAGCAGCTCTCCGGGACAGGGAGATCGGTCACCCCTCCACTTT. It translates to CASSSPGQGDRSPLHF. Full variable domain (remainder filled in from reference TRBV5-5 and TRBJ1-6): DAGVTQSPTHLIKTRGQQVTLRCSPISGHKSVSWYQQVLGQGPQFIFQYYEKEERGRGNFPDRFSARQFPNYSSELNVNALLLGDSALYLCASSSPGQGDRSPLHFGNGTRLTVT.

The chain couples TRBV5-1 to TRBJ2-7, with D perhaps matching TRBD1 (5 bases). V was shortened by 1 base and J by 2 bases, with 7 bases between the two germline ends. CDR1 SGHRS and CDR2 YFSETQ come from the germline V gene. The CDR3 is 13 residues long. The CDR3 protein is CASSLIGAYEQYF. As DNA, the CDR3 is TGCGCCAGCAGCTTGATAGGGGCCTACGAGCAGTACTTC.

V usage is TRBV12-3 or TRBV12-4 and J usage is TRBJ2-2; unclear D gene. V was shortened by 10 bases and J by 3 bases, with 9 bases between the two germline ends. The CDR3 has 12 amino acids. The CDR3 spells CANQEYTGELFF. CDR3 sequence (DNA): TGTGCCAACCAGGAATACACCGGGGAGCTGTTTTTT.

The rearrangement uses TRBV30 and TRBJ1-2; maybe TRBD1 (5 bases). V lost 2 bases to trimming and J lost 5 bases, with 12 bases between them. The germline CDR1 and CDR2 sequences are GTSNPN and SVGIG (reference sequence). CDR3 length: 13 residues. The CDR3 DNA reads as TGTGCCTGGAGTCAGGGATTTGGGTATGGCTACACCTTC. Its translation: CAWSQGFGYGYTF.

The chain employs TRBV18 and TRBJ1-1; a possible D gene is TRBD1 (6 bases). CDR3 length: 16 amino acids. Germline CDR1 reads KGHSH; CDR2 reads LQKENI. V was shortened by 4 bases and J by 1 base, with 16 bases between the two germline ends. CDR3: CASSHTYGQSNTEAFF. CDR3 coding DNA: TGTGCCAGCTCACATACTTATGGACAGTCGAACACTGAAGCTTTCTTT.

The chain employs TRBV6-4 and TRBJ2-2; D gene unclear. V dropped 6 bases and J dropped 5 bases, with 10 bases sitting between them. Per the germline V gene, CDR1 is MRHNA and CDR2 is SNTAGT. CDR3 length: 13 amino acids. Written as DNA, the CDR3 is TGTGCCAGCAGGATGATAGAGACCGGGGAGCTGTTTTTT. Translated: CASRMIETGELFF.

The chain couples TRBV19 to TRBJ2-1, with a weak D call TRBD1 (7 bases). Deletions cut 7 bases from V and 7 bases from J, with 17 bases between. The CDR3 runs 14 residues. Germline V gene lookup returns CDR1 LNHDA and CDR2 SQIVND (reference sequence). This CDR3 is CASTTGRTHNEQFF. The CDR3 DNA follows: TGTGCCAGTACGACAGGGAGGACCCATAATGAGCAGTTCTTC.

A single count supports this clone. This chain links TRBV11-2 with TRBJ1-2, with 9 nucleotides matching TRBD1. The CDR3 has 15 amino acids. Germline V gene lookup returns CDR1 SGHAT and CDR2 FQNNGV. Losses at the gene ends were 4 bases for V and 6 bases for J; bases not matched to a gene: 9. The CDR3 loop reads CASSSPRTGEDGYTF. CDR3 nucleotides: TGTGCCAGCAGCTCACCGCGGACAGGGGAGGATGGCTACACCTTC.

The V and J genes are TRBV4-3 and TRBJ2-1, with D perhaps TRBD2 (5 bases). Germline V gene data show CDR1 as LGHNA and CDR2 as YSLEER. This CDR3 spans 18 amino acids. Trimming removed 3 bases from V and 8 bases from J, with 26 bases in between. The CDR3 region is CASSQTSLGGSPSDEQFF. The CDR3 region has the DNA TGCGCCAGCAGCCAGACCTCCCTGGGTGGGAGCCCGTCTGATGAGCAGTTCTTC.

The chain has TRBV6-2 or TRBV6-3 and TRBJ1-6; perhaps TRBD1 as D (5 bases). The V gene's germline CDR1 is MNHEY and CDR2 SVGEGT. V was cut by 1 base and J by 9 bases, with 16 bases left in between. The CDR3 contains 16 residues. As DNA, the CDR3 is TGTGCCAGCAGTTACTACCCGGGAGGGGTAGGTTCACCCCTCCACTTT. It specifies CASSYYPGGVGSPLHF.

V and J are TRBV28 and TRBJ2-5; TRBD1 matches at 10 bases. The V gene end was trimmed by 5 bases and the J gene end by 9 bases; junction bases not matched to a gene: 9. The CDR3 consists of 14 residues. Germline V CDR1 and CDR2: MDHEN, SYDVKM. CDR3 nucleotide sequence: TGTGCCAGCAGTCAGGGACAGGGGCGGGAGGCCCAGTACTTC. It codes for CASSQGQGREAQYF.

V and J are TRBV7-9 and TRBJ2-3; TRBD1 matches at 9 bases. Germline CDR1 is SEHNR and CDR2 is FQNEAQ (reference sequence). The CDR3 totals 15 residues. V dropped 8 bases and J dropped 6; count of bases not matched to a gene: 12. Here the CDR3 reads CASEPHRGLGDTQYF. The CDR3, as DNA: TGTGCCAGCGAACCTCACAGGGGGCTGGGGGATACGCAGTATTTT.

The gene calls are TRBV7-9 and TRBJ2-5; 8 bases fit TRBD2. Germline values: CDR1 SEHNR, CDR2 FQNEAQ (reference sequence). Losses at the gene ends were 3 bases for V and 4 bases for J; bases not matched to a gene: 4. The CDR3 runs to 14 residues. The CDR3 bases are TGTGCCAGCAGCTTCCCTGCGGGGGGAGAGACCCAGTACTTC. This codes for CASSFPAGGETQYF.

CDR3 nucleotides: TGCAGCGTTGTTCGGGGGGAGAACACTGAAGCTTTCTTT. Its protein product is CSVVRGENTEAFF. The chain has TRBV29-1 and TRBJ1-1; a possible D gene is TRBD1 (5 bases). The V gene's germline CDR1 is SQVTM and CDR2 ANQGSEA. The V gene lost 4 bases and the J gene lost 1 base, with 10 bases spanning the gap. The CDR3 consists of 13 residues.

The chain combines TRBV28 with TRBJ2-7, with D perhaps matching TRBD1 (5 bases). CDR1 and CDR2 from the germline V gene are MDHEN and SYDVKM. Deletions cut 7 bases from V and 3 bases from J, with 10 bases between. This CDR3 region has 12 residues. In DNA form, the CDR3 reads TGTGCCAGCAATGGGGCCCGCTACGAGCAGTACTTC. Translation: CASNGARYEQYF.

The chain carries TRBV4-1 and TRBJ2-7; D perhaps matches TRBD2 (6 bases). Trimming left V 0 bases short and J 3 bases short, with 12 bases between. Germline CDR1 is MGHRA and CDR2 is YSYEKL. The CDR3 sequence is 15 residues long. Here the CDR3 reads CASSQESSGVYEQYF. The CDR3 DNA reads TGCGCCAGCAGCCAAGAGAGTAGCGGAGTCTACGAGCAGTACTTC.

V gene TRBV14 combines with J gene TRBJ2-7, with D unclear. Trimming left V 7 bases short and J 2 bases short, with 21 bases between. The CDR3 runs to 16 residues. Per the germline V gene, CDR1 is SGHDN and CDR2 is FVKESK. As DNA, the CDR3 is TGTGCCAGCAACCCCCCATTCCGGAGATCTACCTACGAGCAGTACTTC. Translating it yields CASNPPFRRSTYEQYF.

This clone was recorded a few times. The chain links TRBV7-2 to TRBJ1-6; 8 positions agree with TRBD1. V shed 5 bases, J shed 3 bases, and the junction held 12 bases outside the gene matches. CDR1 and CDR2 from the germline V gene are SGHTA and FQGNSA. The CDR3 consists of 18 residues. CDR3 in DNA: TGTGCCAGCAGCCAACCTAGTGCCAGGGGGCGCTATAATTCACCCCTCCACTTT. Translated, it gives CASSQPSARGRYNSPLHF.

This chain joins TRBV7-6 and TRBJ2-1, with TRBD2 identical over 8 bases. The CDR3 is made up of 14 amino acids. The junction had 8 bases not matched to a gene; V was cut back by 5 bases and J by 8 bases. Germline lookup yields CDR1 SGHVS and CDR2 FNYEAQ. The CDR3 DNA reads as TGTGCCAGCAGCGACGTGGGACTAGGGGATGAGCAGTTCTTC. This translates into CASSDVGLGDEQFF.

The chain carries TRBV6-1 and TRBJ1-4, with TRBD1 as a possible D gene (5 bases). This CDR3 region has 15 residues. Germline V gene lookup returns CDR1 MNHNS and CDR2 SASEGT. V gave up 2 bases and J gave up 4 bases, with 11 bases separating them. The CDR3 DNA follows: TGTGCCAGCAGTGAACGGGGAGGGGATAATGAAAAACTGTTTTTT. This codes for CASSERGGDNEKLFF.